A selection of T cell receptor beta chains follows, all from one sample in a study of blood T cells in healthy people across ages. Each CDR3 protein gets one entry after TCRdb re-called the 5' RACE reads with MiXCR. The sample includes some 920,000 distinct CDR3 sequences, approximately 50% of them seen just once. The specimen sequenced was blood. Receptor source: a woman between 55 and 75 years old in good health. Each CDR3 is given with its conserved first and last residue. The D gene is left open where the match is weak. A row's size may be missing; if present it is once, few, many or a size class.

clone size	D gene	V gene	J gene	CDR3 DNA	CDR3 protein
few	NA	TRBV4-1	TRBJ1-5	TGCGCCAGCAGCCAAGATATAATAGTGTATCAGGGCAATCAGCCCCAGCATTTT	CASSQDIIVYQGNQPQHF
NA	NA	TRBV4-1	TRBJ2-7	TGCGCCAGCAGCCAAGATGTGGGGGAGAGGTCCTACGAGCAGTACTTC	CASSQDVGERSYEQYF
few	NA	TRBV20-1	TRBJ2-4	TGCAGTGCTAGAGAATCGATCGGATGGGGACGCATTCAGTACTTC	CSARESIGWGRIQYF
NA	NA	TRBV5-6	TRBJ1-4	TGTGCCAGCAGCTCCCGCCGGTCCGCTCCGTTTTTT	CASSSRRSAPFF
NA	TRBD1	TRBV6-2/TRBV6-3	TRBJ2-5	TGTGCCAGCAGTCAAGACAGGGCCCTGGAGACCCAGTACTTC	CASSQDRALETQYF
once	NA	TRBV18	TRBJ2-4	TGTGCCAGCTCAGCGCCTGAAAACATTCAGTACTTC	CASSAPENIQYF
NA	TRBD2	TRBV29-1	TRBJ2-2	TGCAGCTGTTTCCCAGATCTAGCGGGAGGCGGGGAGCTGTTTTTT	CSCFPDLAGGGELFF
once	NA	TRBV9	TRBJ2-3	TGTGCCAGCAGCGTACAACCCTCCACAGATACGCAGTATTTT	CASSVQPSTDTQYF
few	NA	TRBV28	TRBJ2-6	TGTGCCAGCAGTTTTACTGACAGGTCTGGGGCCAACGTCCTGACTTTC	CASSFTDRSGANVLTF
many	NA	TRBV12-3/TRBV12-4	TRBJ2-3	TGTGCCAGCAGCTTAGGGGAGGCAGATACGCAGTATTTT	CASSLGEADTQYF
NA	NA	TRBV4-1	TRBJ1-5	TGCGCCAGCAGCCAAGAAGGAGGGCTCGGGAATCAGCCCCAGCATTTT	CASSQEGGLGNQPQHF
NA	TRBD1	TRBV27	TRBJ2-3	TGTGCCAGCAGTTTTGGACAGGTCACAGATACGCAGTATTTT	CASSFGQVTDTQYF
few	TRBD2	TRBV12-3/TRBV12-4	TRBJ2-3	TGTGCCACCAGGACTAGCGGCACAGATACGCAGTATTTT	CATRTSGTDTQYF
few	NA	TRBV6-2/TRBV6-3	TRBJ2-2	TGTGCCAGCAGTTATTCCTACACCGGGGAGCTGTTTTTT	CASSYSYTGELFF
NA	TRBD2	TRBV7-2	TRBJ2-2	TGTGCCAGCACCCCGTTGTTAGCGGGATCCGGGGAGCTGTTTTTT	CASTPLLAGSGELFF
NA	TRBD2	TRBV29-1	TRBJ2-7	TGCAGCGTTCGTAGCGGGAGTGCCTCCTACGAGCGGTACTTC	CSVRSGSASYERYF
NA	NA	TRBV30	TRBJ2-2	TGTGCCTGGAGTCTAGTTCCCGCCGGGGAGCTGTTTTTT	CAWSLVPAGELFF
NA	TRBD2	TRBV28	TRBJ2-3	TGTGCCAGCAGTTATTCAGCGGGAGGGGATACGCAGTATTTT	CASSYSAGGDTQYF
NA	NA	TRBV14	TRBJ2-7	TGTGCCACGGAGGGGGCGGATACCTACGAGCAGTACTTC	CATEGADTYEQYF
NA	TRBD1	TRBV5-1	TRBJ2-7	TGCGCCAGCAGCCAACAGGGGCCCTACGAGCAGTACTTC	CASSQQGPYEQYF
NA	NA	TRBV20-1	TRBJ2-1	TGCAGTGCTAGGGCCCGGGGGAGAGGGTCCTGCAATGAGCAGTTCTTC	CSARARGRGSCNEQFF
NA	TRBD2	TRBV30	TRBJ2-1	TGTGCCTGGAAGCGGGACTCTTCCTACAATGAGCAGTTCTTC	CAWKRDSSYNEQFF
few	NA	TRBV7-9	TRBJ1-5	TGTGCCAGCAGCCCAACGGGGAATCAGCCCCAGCATTTT	CASSPTGNQPQHF
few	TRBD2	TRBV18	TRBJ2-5	TGTGCCAGCTCATCCCTAGCGGCAGAGACCCAGTACTTC	CASSSLAAETQYF
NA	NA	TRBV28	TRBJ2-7	TGTGCCAGCAGTTTATTCCCCCCCGGGAAAGCTTACGAGCAGTACTTC	CASSLFPPGKAYEQYF
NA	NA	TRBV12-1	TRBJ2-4	TGTGCCAGCAGCCAACCCTGGGGTGGGAAAGAGCAGTACTTC	CASSQPWGGKEQYF
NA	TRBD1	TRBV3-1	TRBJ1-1	TGTGCCAGCAGCCGAAACCCCAGGGGGGTGAACACTGAAGCTTTCTTT	CASSRNPRGVNTEAFF
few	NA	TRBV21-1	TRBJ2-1	TGTGCCAGCAGCGCCCCCAATGAGCAGTTCTTC	CASSAPNEQFF
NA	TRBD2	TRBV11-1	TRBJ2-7	TGTACCAGCAGCTTAGGGTCAGCGGGAGCTGACAGGTGGTACGAGCAGTACTTC	CTSSLGSAGADRWYEQYF
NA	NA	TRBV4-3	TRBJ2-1	TGCGCCAGCAGCCGAGAGGTAGGTGAGCAGTTCTTC	CASSREVGEQFF
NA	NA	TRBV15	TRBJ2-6	TGTGCCACCAGCAGAGATCGCAGGGCTGGGGCCAACGTCCTGACTTTC	CATSRDRRAGANVLTF
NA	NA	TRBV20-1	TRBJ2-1	TGCAGTGCCCTATCCCCCTCGGGTTACAATGAGCAGTTCTTC	CSALSPSGYNEQFF
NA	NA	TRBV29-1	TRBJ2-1	TGCAGCGTAGCCGGGACGCTTGAGCAGTTCTTC	CSVAGTLEQFF
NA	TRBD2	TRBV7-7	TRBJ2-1	TGTGCCAGCAGCCCACCGGGACTAGCGGGACTTAATGAGCAGTTCTTC	CASSPPGLAGLNEQFF
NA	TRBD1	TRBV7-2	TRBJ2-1	TGTGCCAGCAGCCCGGAGACAGGGGGCTACGAGCAGTTCTTC	CASSPETGGYEQFF
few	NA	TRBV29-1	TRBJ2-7	TGCAGCGCCAAAGGGGGGTACGAGCAGTACTTC	CSAKGGYEQYF
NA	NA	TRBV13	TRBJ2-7	TGTGCCAGCAGCAGAACGTACGCAGCCACTCCCTACGAGCAGTACTTC	CASSRTYAATPYEQYF
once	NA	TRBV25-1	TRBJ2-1	TGTGCCAGCAGTGAAGGAATGCTATACAATGAGCAGTTCTTC	CASSEGMLYNEQFF
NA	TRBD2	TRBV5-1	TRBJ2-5	TGCGCCAGCAGCTTGGATGGCGGGAGTGAAGAGACCCAGTACTTC	CASSLDGGSEETQYF
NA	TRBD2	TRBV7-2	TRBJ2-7	TGTGCCAGCAGCACAGCGGGAGCTTACGAGCAGTACTTC	CASSTAGAYEQYF
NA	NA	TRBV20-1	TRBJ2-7	TGCAGTGCTTTACTAGTCTACGAGCAGTACTTC	CSALLVYEQYF